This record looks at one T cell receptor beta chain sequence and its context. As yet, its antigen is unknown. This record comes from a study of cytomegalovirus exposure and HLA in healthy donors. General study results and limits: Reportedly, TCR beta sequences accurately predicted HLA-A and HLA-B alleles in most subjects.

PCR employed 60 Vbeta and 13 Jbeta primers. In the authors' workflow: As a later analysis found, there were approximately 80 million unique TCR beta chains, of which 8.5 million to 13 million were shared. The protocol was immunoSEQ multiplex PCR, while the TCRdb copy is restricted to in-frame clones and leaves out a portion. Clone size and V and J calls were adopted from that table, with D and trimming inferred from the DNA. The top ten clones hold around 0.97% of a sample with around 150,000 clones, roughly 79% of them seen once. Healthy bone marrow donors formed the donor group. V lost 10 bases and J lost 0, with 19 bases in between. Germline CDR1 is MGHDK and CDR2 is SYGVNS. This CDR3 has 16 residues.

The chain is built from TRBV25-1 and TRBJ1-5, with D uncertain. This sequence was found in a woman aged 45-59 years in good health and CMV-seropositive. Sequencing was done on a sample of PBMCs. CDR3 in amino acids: CATQAVSYYSNQPQHF. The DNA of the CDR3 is TGTGCCACCCAAGCTGTGTCTTACTATAGCAATCAGCCCCAGCATTTT. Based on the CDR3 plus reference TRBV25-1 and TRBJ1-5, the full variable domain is EADIYQTPRYLVIGTGKKITLECSQTMGHDKMYWYQQDPGMELHLIHYSYGVNSTEKGDLSSESTVSRIRTEHFPLTLESARPSHTSQYLCATQAVSYYSNQPQHFGDGTRLSIL.